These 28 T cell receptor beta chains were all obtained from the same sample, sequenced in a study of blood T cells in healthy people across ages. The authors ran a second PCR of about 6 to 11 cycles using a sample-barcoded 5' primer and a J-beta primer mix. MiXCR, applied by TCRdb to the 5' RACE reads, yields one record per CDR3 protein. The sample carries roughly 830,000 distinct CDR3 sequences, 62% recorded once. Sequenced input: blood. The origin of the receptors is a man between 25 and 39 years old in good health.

As DNA, the CDR3 is TGTGCCAGCAGTTACGGCCCGCGCCAGTTCTTC. It yields the protein CASSYGPRQFF. This chain connects TRBV6-5 to TRBJ2-1; D not certain. Trimming removed 2 bases at V and 13 bases at J, with 9 bases between. Germline-derived CDR1 and CDR2 are MNHEY and SVGAGI. The CDR3 covers 11 residues.

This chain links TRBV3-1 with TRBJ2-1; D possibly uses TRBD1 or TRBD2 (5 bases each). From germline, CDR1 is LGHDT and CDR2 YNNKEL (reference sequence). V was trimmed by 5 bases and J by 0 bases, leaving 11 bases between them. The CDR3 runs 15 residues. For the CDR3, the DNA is TGTGCCAGCAGCGCCGGGACCAGCTCCTACAATGAGCAGTTCTTC. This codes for CASSAGTSSYNEQFF.

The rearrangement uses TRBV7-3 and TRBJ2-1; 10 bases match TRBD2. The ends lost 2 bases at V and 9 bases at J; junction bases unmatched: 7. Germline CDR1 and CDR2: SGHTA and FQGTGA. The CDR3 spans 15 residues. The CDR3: CASSLLASGGGEQFF. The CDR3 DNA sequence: TGTGCCAGCAGCTTATTAGCTAGCGGGGGTGGTGAGCAGTTCTTC.

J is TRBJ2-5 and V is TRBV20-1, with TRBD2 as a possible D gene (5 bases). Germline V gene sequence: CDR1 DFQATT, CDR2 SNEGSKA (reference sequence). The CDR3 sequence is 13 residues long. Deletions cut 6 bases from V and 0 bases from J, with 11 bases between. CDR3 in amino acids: CSAPGGDQETQYF. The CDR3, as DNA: TGCAGTGCCCCCGGAGGTGACCAAGAGACCCAGTACTTC.

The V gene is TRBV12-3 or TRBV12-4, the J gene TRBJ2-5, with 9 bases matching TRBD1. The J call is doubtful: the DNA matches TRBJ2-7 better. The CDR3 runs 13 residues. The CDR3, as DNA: TGTGCCCACCCCGGGACAGGGACGTACGAGCAGTACTTC. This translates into CAHPGTGTYEQYF.

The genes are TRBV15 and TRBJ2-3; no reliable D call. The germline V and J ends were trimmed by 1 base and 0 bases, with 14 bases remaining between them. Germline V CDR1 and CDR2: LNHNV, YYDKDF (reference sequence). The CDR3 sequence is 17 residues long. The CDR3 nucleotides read TGTGCCACCAGCAGAGTACGTGGCGTCACTAGCACAGATACGCAGTATTTT. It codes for CATSRVRGVTSTDTQYF.

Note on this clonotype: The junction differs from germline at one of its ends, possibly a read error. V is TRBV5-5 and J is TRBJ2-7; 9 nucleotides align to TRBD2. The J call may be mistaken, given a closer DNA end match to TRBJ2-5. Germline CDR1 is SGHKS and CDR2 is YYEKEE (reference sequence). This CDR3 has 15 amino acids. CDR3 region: CACSFGGGGVKTQYF. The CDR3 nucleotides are TGTGCCTGCAGCTTCGGCGGGGGGGGTGTTAAGACCCAGTACTTC.

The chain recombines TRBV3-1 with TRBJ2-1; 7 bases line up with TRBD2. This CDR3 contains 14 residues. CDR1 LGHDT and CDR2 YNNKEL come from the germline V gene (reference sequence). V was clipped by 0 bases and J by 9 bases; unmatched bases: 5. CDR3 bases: TGTGCCAGCAGCCAAGATGGGACTAATGCTGAGCAGTTCTTC. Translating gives CASSQDGTNAEQFF.

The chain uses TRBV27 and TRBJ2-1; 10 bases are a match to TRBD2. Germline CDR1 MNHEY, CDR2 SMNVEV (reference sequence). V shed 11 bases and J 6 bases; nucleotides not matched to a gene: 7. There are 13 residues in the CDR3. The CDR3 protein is CASGQRGGNEQFF. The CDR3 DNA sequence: TGTGCCTCGGGCCAGCGGGGGGGCAATGAGCAGTTCTTC.

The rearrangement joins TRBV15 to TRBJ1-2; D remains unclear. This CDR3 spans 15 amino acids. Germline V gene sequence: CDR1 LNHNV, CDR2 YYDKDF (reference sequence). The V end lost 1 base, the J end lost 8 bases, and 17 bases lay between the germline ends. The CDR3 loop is CATSRGTAGGGGYTF. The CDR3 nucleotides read TGTGCCACCAGCAGAGGTACGGCAGGTGGTGGAGGCTACACCTTC. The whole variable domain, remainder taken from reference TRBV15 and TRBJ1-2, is DAMVIQNPRYQVTQFGKPVTLSCSQTLNHNVMYWYQQKSSQAPKLLFHYYDKDFNNEADTPDNFQSRRPNTSFCFLDIRSPGLGDTAMYLCATSRGTAGGGGYTFGSGTRLTVV.

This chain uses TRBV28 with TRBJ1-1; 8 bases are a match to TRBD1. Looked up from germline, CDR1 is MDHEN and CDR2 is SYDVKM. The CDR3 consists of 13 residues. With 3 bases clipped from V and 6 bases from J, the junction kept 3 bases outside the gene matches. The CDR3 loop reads CASSFPGGPEAFF. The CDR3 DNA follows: TGTGCCAGCAGTTTTCCAGGGGGCCCTGAAGCTTTCTTT.

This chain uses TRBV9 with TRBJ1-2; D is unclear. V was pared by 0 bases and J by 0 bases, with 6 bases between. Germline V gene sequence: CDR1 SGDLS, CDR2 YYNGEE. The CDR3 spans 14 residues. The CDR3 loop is CASSVEDSNYGYTF. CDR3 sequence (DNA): TGTGCCAGCAGCGTAGAGGATTCTAACTATGGCTACACCTTC.

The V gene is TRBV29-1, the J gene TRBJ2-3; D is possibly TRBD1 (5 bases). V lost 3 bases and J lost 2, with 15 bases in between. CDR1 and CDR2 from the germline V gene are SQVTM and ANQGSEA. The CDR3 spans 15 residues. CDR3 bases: TGCAGCGTTGAGTCGGAGTACAGGACCACAGATACGCAGTATTTT. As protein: CSVESEYRTTDTQYF.

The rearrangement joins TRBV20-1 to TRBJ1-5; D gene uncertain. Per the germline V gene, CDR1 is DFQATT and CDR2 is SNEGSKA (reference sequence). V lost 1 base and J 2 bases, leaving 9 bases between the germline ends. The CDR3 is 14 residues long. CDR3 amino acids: CSARGLAGNQPQHF. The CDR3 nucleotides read TGCAGTGCTAGAGGCCTGGCGGGCAATCAGCCCCAGCATTTT.

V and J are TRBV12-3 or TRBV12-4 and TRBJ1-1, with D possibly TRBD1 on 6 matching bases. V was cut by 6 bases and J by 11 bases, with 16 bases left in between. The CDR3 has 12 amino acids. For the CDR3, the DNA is TGTGCCAGCAGATACGGACAGCGGGGGGCTTTCTTT. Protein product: CASRYGQRGAFF.

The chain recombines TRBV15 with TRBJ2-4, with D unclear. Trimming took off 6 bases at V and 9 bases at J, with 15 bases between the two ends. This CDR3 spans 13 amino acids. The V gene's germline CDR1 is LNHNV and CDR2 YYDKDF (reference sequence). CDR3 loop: CATSPQRVGIQYF. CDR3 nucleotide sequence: TGTGCCACCAGTCCTCAAAGGGTCGGCATTCAGTACTTC.

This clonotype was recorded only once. The CDR3 DNA reads as TGTGCCAGCAAGTCTAGCGGCAATGAGCAGTTCTTC. Amino acid sequence: CASKSSGNEQFF. This chain links TRBV9 with TRBJ2-1, with 7 bases that match TRBD2. Germline CDR1 is SGDLS and CDR2 is YYNGEE. The CDR3 sequence is 12 residues long. V shed 6 bases, J shed 6 bases, and the junction held 3 bases outside the gene matches.

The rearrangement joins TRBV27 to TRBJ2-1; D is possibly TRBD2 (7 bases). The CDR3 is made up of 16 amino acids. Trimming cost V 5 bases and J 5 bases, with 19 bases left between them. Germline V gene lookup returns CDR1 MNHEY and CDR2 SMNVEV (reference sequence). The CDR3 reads CASSIILGGANNEQFF. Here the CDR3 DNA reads TGTGCCAGCAGTATTATCCTGGGGGGGGCCAACAATGAGCAGTTCTTC.

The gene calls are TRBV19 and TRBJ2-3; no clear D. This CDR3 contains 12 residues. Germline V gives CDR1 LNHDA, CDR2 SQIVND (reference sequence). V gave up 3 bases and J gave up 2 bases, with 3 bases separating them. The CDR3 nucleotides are TGTGCCAGTAGTATGAACACAGATACGCAGTATTTT. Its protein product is CASSMNTDTQYF.

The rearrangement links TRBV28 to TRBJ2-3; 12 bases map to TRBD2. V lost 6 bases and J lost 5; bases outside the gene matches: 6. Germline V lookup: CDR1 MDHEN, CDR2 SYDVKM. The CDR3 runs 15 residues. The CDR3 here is CASSSSGGAVDTQYF. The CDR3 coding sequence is TGTGCCAGCAGCTCTAGCGGGGGGGCTGTAGATACGCAGTATTTT. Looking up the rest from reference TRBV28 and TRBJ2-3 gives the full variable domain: DVKVTQSSRYLVKRTGEKVFLECVQDMDHENMFWYRQDPGLGLRLIYFSYDVKMKEKGDIPEGYSVSREKKERFSLILESASTNQTSMYLCASSSSGGAVDTQYFGPGTRLTVL.

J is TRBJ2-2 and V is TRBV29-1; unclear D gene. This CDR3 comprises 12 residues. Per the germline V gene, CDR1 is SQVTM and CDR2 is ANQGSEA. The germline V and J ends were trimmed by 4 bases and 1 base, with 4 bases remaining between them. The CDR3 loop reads CSVGGNTGELFF. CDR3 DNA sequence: TGCAGCGTTGGGGGGAACACCGGGGAGCTGTTTTTT.

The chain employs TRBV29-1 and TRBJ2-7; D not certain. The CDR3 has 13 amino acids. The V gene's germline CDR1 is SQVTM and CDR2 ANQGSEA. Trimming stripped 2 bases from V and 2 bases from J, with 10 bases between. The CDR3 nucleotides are TGCAGCGTTGAACAGGACCAGCCCTACGAGCAGTACTTC. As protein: CSVEQDQPYEQYF.

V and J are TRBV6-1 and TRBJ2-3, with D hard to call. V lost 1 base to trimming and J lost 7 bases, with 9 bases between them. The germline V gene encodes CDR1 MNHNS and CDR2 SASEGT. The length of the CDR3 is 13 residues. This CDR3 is CASSEVGMNTQYF. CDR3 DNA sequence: TGTGCCAGCAGTGAAGTAGGGATGAATACGCAGTATTTT.

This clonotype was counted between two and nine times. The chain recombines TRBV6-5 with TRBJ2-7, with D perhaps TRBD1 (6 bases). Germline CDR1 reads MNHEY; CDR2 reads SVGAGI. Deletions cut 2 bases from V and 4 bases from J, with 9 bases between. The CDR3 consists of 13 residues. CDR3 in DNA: TGTGCCAGCAGTTACGACAGGCGATACGAGCAGTACTTC. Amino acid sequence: CASSYDRRYEQYF.

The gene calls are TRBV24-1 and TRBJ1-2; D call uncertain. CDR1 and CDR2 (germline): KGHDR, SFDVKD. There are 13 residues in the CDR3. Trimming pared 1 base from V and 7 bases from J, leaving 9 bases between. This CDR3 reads CATSDFAGLGYTF. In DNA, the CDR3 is TGTGCCACCAGTGATTTTGCGGGTCTTGGCTACACCTTC.

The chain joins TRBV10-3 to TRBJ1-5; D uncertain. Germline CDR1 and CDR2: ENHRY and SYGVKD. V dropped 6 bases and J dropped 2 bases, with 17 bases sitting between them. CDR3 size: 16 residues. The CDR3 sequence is CAISASRERGNQPQHF. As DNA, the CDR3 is TGTGCCATCAGCGCTTCAAGGGAGAGGGGCAATCAGCCCCAGCATTTT.

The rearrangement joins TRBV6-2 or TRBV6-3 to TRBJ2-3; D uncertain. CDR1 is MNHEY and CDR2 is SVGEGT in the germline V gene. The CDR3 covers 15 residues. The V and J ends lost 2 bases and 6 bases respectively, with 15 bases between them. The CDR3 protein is CASSYAQAHIDTQYF. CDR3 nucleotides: TGTGCCAGCAGTTACGCTCAGGCGCACATCGATACGCAGTATTTT.

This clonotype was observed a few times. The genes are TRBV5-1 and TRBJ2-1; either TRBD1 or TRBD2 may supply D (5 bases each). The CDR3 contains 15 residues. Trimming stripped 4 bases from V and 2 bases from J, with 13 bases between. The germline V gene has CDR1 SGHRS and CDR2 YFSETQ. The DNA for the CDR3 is TGCGCCAGCAGCCTCTTGGGGGTGGCCTACAATGAGCAGTTCTTC. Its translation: CASSLLGVAYNEQFF.